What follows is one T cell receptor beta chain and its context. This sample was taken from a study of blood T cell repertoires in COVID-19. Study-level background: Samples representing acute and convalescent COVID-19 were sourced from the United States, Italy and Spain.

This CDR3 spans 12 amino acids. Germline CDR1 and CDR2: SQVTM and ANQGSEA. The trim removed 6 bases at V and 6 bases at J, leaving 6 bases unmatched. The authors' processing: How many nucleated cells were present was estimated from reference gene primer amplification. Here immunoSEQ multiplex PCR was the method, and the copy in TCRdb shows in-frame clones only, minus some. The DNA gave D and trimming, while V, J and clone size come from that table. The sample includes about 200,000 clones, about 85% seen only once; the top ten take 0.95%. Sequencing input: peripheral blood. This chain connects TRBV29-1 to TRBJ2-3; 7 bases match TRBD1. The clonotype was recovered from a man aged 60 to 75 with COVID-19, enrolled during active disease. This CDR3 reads CSVILTGDTQYF. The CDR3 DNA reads TGCAGCGTAATACTGACAGGGGATACGCAGTATTTT.